This TCR beta chain was captured in a study of blood T cell repertoires in COVID-19. Study summary: COVID-19 samples collected from the United States, Italy and Spain covered acute and convalescent phases. From T cells, B-cell-depleted T cells, or PBMCs came the material, which was cDNA or gDNA.

As processed by the authors: Reference gene primer amplification gave estimated nucleated cell counts. The protocol was immunoSEQ multiplex PCR, while the TCRdb copy is restricted to in-frame clones and leaves out a portion. Clone size and the V and J calls come from that table; the DNA yielded D and trimming. The top ten hold just over 5% of the sample, which has 20,000 or so clones, about 89% seen once. This receptor was taken from a man aged 45-65 years with active COVID-19. What was sequenced was peripheral blood.

CDR3 in amino acids: CASSFRNTGELFF. In DNA form, the CDR3 reads TGTGCCAGCAGTTTTAGGAACACCGGGGAGCTGTTTTTT. This chain joins TRBV6-5 and TRBJ2-2; D uncertain. There are 13 residues in the CDR3. Trimming removed 4 bases at V and 1 base at J, with 4 bases between. The germline CDR1 and CDR2 sequences are MNHEY and SVGAGI.